Detailed here is one TCR beta chain. Its specificity is unknown. While the first cohort had 600 to 800 subjects, the donors belonged to the separate validation cohort of roughly 130 subjects. This entry is derived from a study of cytomegalovirus exposure and HLA in healthy donors. General study findings and limits: The classifier was said to identify cytomegalovirus status with high specificity and sensitivity. The tendency of first-cohort TCR clusters to co-occur in the 120 or so validation repertoires was the finding of a later analysis. Listed as cytomegalovirus-associated were 164 TCR beta chains.

The CDR3 runs 18 residues. Germline values: CDR1 MGHRA, CDR2 YSYEKL. J lost 1 base, V lost 1 base, and 12 bases had no gene match. The method was immunoSEQ multiplex PCR; TCRdb's version includes in-frame clones alone and lacks a portion of them. The table shows about 200,000 clones, with roughly 82% occurring only once. J is TRBJ1-1 and V is TRBV4-1, with 7 bases identical to TRBD1. The sample comprised PBMCs. The sequence was collected from a woman between 18 and 30 years old in good health and CMV-seronegative. CDR3 nucleotides: TGCGCCAGCAGCCAAGGCTTGACAGGGCGGACACCGAACACTGAAGCTTTCTTT. Translating it yields CASSQGLTGRTPNTEAFF.